The 4 T cell receptor beta chains reported below all come from one sample, sequenced in a study of spatial heterogeneity in lung cancer (dated by TCRdb to about 2019). Library preparation employed 5' RACE. Data came from a NextSeq 500. TCRdb's own reprocessing of the public reads used fastp at Q25 and MiXCR and kept productive beta chains. Identical CDR3 proteins give one entry, which carries the most common genes and DNA. A total of approximately 12,000 distinct CDR3 sequences appear in this sample, approximately 6.2% of them only once. Of the sample, around a tenth is held by the ten largest clones. In the paper's terms, the time point label means: sample taken at primary tumor resection. For TCR sequencing, whole RNA was extracted from tumor and nontumor lung tissue, or from cryopreserved PBMC samples, and no cell sorting was done. The starting material was normal lung tissue next to the tumor, obtained at surgery. These receptor sequences come from a male donor with early-stage non-small cell lung cancer.

This clonotype is medium-sized by share. V is TRBV11-2 and J is TRBJ2-3; 7 bases align to TRBD2. CDR1 and CDR2 from the germline V gene are SGHAT and FQNNGV. The CDR3 has 15 amino acids. V trimming: 5 bases; J trimming: 2 bases; junction bases outside the gene matches: 7. CDR3: CASSLREANTDTQYF. The CDR3 nucleotides are TGTGCCAGCAGCCTCCGGGAGGCTAACACAGATACGCAGTATTTT.

The table lists this clonotype with many counts. The chain employs TRBV29-1 and TRBJ2-5, with no clear D. The V end lost 5 bases, the J end lost 5 bases, and 9 bases lay between the germline ends. Germline values: CDR1 SQVTM, CDR2 ANQGSEA. The CDR3 runs 11 residues. The CDR3 nucleotides are TGCAGCGTTCGAGGAGACGAGACCCAGTACTTC. Protein sequence: CSVRGDETQYF.

V and J are TRBV7-3 and TRBJ2-1; 11 nucleotides align to TRBD2. V dropped 5 bases and J dropped 4; count of bases not matched to a gene: 4. This CDR3 has 15 residues. The germline CDR1 and CDR2 sequences are SGHTA and FQGTGA. CDR3 sequence (DNA): TGTGCCAGCAGCCCGGGACTAGCGGTGTACAATGAGCAGTTCTTC. Its protein is CASSPGLAVYNEQFF.

This clonotype has a handful of counts. The V and J genes are TRBV11-2 and TRBJ2-1; perhaps TRBD2 as D (5 bases). The CDR3 is made up of 15 amino acids. The V and J ends lost 5 bases and 0 bases respectively, with 11 bases between them. From germline, CDR1 is SGHAT and CDR2 FQNNGV. CDR3 protein: CASSPPGSSYNEQFF. The DNA of the CDR3 is TGTGCCAGCAGCCCTCCGGGATCCTCCTACAATGAGCAGTTCTTC.